This TCR beta chain comes out of a study of OX40 agonist ivuxolimab in advanced cancers. Study overall: Age averaged about 62 years (range roughly 23 to 80), and 82.7% were male. Study results and limitations: Among T cells, CD8+ cells averaged more expanded clones than CD4+ cells. At 0.1 to 3.0 mg/kg, clonal expansion of CD4+ and CD8+ blood T cells had occurred by week 6.

The method was immunoSEQ multiplex PCR; TCRdb's version includes in-frame clones alone and lacks a portion of them. The sample includes just over 30,000 clones, approximately 86% of them seen just once. Patients with autoimmune history or systemic immunosuppression were excluded. Germline V gene lookup returns CDR1 MNHEY and CDR2 SMNVEV (reference sequence). V dropped 4 bases and J dropped 8 bases, with 11 bases sitting between them. This CDR3 spans 12 amino acids. Comments on this clone: The target antigen is unknown.

This clonotype originated in an adult with an advanced solid tumor such as melanoma, head and neck, liver or kidney cancer. The chain couples TRBV27 to TRBJ1-2; TRBD1 might be the D (6 bases). The sequencing here drew on CD4+ or CD8+ T cells sorted from blood, taken in a trial of the OX40 agonist ivuxolimab. The CDR3 sequence is CASSSGTQGYTF. The CDR3 nucleotides read TGTGCCAGCAGTTCCGGGACACAGGGCTACACCTTC.